The 17 T cell receptor beta chains given below trace back to one sample, sequenced in a study of blood T cells in healthy people across ages. The second PCR ran roughly 6 to 12 cycles with a sample-barcoded 5' primer and J-beta primers. TCRdb re-called the 5' RACE reads with MiXCR, one entry per CDR3 protein. The data show about 800,000 distinct CDR3 sequences, roughly 64% seen once. The specimen was blood. The receptors were gathered from a man younger than 40 in good health.

The CDR3 bases are TGTGCCAGCAGCCAGATCGGACAGGTCGACAATGAGCAGTTCTTC. This codes for CASSQIGQVDNEQFF. The chain is built from TRBV4-2 and TRBJ2-1; 7 bases match TRBD1. This CDR3 region has 15 residues. The V segment lost 3 bases and the J segment 5 bases; nucleotides outside the gene matches: 7. The germline CDR1 and CDR2 sequences are LGHNA and YNFKEQ.

With respect to this clonotype: A much larger clone differs by one base, so this may be a read error. This chain connects TRBV6-2 or TRBV6-3 to TRBJ2-1, with D perhaps assigned TRBD1 or TRBD2 (5 bases each). Between the trimmed V and J ends, which lost 6 bases and 7 bases, there was a span of 7 bases. The CDR3 length is 11 residues. Germline V gene lookup returns CDR1 MNHEY and CDR2 SVGEGT. DNA for the CDR3: TGTGCCAGCAGATGGGGGAATGAGCAGTTCTTC. As protein: CASRWGNEQFF.

J is TRBJ2-1 and V is TRBV20-1; 8 nucleotides line up with TRBD2. The V gene's germline CDR1 is DFQATT and CDR2 SNEGSKA (reference sequence). The V and J ends lost 5 bases and 7 bases, in that order; junction bases with no gene match: 13. The CDR3 has 15 residues. The CDR3 DNA reads as TGCAGTGCTGCCTGGCAGCGGGGGACCGGTAATGAGCAGTTCTTC. It codes for CSAAWQRGTGNEQFF.

The CDR3 reads CASSLTSGRANTDTQYF. CDR3 DNA: TGTGCCAGCAGCCTGACTAGCGGGAGGGCCAACACAGATACGCAGTATTTT. V and J are TRBV27 and TRBJ2-3; TRBD2 matches at 14 bases. With 6 bases clipped from V and 2 bases from J, the junction kept 7 bases outside the gene matches. Germline CDR1 MNHEY, CDR2 SMNVEV (reference sequence). The CDR3 totals 17 residues.

This clonotype has more than one count but fewer than ten. The chain employs TRBV6-6 and TRBJ2-3; the D is unclear. The germline gives CDR1 MNHNY, CDR2 SVGAGI (reference sequence). CDR3 size: 12 residues. V lost 8 bases and J lost 6, with 12 bases in between. The CDR3 region has the DNA TGTGCCAGCCTTTCCATAACGGATACGCAGTATTTT. Protein: CASLSITDTQYF.

In its sample, this clonotype was seen a few times. The rearrangement uses TRBV5-6 and TRBJ2-1; either TRBD1 or TRBD2 may supply D (5 bases each). CDR1 is SGHDT and CDR2 is YYEEEE in the germline V gene. This CDR3 contains 12 residues. V lost 4 bases, J lost 8 bases, and 10 bases lay in between. The CDR3 region is CASSGGPHEQFF. The CDR3 nucleotides are TGTGCCAGCAGCGGGGGACCGCATGAGCAGTTCTTC.

This chain connects TRBV7-2 to TRBJ2-6; perhaps TRBD2 as D (5 bases). V was clipped by 1 base and J by 0 bases, with 13 bases between them. The CDR3 has 18 residues. The germline V gene encodes CDR1 SGHTA and CDR2 FQGNSA. The CDR3 spells CASSLEGRVISGANVLTF. DNA for the CDR3: TGTGCCAGCAGCTTAGAAGGGCGGGTGATCTCTGGGGCCAACGTCCTGACTTTC.

This clonotype was observed a handful of times. The V gene is TRBV6-5, the J gene TRBJ2-7; no firm D call. V was cut by 6 bases and J by 8 bases, with 14 bases left in between. The CDR3 covers 12 residues. Looked up from germline, CDR1 is MNHEY and CDR2 is SVGAGI. CDR3 loop: CASRGFGFKQYF. DNA of the CDR3: TGTGCCAGCAGGGGATTCGGGTTCAAGCAGTACTTC.

V and J are TRBV20-1 and TRBJ2-1; D is possibly TRBD1 (6 bases). V shed 7 bases and J shed 4 bases, with 20 bases lying between them. This CDR3 is 15 amino acids long. The germline gives CDR1 DFQATT, CDR2 SNEGSKA (reference sequence). The CDR3 spells CSVYHRDTLYNEQFF. CDR3 nucleotide sequence: TGCAGTGTTTACCACCGGGACACCTTATACAATGAGCAGTTCTTC.

The chain has TRBV28 and TRBJ1-2, with 7 bases that match TRBD1. J gave up 8 bases and V 5 bases, and 8 bases lay outside the gene matches. Per the germline V gene, CDR1 is MDHEN and CDR2 is SYDVKM. The CDR3 has 13 residues. The CDR3 DNA reads TGTGCCAGCAGTCGTGAGGGGGCGCGAGGCTACACCTTC. Protein: CASSREGARGYTF.

V gene TRBV5-4 combines with J gene TRBJ2-3; 9 bases align to TRBD2. CDR1 is SGHNT and CDR2 is YYREEE in the germline V gene (reference sequence). V shed 6 bases and J 3 bases; nucleotides not matched to a gene: 8. This CDR3 region has 15 residues. The CDR3 bases are TGTGCCAGCACCATGAGCGGGGGGATGACAGATACGCAGTATTTT. Its protein product is CASTMSGGMTDTQYF.

The chain recombines TRBV4-1 with TRBJ2-5; 7 nucleotides agree with TRBD2. The CDR3 spans 17 residues. The germline V gene has CDR1 MGHRA and CDR2 YSYEKL. V lost 4 bases and J lost 3; bases outside the gene matches: 14. CDR3: CASSPGDFLGGEETQYF. The CDR3 coding sequence is TGCGCCAGCAGCCCGGGGGACTTCTTGGGGGGGGAAGAGACCCAGTACTTC.

For this clonotype: One end of the junction is discordant with germline, which a read error may explain. The CDR3 is CASSPTVGQKTQYF. CDR3 coding DNA: TGCGCCAGCAGCCCCACAGTCGGCCAAAAGACCCAGTACTTC. The chain couples TRBV5-1 to TRBJ2-7; D unclear. The DNA end is a closer match to TRBJ2-5, so the J assignment may be wrong. Germline loops: CDR1 SGHRS, CDR2 YFSETQ. CDR3 length equals 14 residues.

This clonotype was seen once. The chain recombines TRBV28 with TRBJ1-2; no clear D. Germline V lookup: CDR1 MDHEN, CDR2 SYDVKM. Trimming took off 1 base at V and 7 bases at J, with 16 bases between the two ends. There are 15 residues in the CDR3. CDR3 loop: CASSLFGLPGGGYTF. The CDR3 DNA reads TGTGCCAGCAGTTTATTCGGACTGCCCGGAGGTGGCTACACCTTC.

V gene TRBV20-1 combines with J gene TRBJ2-1; D is uncertain. Germline CDR1 reads DFQATT; CDR2 reads SNEGSKA (reference sequence). The CDR3 totals 8 residues. V was cut by 7 bases and J by 9 bases, with 4 bases left in between. DNA for the CDR3: TGCAGTGTAGCTGAGCAGTTCTTC. Its protein is CSVAEQFF.

The chain carries TRBV4-3 and TRBJ2-1, with 14 positions matching TRBD2. Germline V lookup: CDR1 LGHNA, CDR2 YSLEER. The CDR3 totals 20 residues. The V segment lost 2 bases and the J segment 0 bases; nucleotides outside the gene matches: 9. The chain's CDR3 is CASSQKRLAGGITSYNEQFF. The DNA for the CDR3 is TGCGCCAGCAGCCAAAAAAGACTAGCGGGAGGGATAACCTCCTACAATGAGCAGTTCTTC.

The chain links TRBV14 to TRBJ2-1, with D perhaps given as TRBD1 or TRBD2 (5 bases each). Trimming cost V 1 base and J 9 bases, with 10 bases left between them. Germline CDR1 SGHDN, CDR2 FVKESK. This CDR3 has 13 amino acids. In nucleotides, the CDR3 is TGTGCCAGCAGCCAAGGAATGGGACGTGAGCAGTTCTTC. It yields the protein CASSQGMGREQFF.